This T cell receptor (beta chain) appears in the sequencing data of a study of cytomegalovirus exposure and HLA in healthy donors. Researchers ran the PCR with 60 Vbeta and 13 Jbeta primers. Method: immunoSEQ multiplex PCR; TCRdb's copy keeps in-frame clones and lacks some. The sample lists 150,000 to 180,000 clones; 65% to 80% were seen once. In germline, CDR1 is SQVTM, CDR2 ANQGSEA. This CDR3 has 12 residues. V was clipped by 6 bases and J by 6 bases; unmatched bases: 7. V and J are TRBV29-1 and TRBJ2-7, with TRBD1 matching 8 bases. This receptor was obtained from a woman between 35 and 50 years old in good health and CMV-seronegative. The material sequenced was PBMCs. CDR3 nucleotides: TGCAGCGTCAGGGGGCGCGGCGCCGAGCAGTACTTC. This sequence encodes CSVRGRGAEQYF.